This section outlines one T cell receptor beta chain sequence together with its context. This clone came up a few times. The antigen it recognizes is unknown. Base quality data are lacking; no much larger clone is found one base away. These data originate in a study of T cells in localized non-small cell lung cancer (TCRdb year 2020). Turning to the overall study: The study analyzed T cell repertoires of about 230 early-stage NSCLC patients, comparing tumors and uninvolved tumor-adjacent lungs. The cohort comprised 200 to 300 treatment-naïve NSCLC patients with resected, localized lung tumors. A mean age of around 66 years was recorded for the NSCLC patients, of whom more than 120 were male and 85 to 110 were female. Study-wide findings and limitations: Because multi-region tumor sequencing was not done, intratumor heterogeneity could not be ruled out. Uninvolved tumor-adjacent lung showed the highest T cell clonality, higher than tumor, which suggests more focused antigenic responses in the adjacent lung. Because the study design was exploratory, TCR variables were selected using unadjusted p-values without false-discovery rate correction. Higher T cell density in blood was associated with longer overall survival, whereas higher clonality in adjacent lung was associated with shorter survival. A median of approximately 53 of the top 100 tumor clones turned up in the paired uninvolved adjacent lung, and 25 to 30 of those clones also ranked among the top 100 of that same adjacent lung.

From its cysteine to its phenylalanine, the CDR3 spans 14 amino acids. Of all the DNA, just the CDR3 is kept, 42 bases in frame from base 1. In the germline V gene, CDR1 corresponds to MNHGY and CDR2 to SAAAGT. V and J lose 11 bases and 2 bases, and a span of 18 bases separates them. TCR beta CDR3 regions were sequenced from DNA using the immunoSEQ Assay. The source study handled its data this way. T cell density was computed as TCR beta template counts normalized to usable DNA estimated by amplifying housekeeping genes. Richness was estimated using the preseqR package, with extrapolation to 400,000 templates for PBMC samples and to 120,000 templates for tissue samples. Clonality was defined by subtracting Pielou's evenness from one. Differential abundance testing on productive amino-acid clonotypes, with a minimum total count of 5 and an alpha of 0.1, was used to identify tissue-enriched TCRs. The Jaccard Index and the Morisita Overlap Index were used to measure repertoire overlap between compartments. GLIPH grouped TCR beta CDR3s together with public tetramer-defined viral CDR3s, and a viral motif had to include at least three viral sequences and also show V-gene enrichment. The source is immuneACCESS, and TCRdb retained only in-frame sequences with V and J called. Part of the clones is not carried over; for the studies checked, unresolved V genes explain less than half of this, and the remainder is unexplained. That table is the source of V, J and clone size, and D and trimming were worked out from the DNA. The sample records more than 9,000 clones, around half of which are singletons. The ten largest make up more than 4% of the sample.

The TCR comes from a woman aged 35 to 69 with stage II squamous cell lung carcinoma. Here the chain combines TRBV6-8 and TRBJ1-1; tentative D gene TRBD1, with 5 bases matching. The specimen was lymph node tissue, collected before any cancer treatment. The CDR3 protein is CALSGAVTNTEAFF. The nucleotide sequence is TGTGCCTTAAGTGGGGCAGTAACTAACACTGAAGCTTTCTTT.